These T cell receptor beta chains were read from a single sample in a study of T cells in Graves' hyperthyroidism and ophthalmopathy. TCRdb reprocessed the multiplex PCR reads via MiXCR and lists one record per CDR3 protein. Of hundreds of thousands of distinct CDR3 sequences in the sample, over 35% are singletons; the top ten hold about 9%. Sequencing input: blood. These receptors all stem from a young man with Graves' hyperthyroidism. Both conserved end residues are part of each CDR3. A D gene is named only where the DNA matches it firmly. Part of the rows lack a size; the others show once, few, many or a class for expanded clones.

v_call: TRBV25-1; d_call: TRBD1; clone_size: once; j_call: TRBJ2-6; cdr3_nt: TGTGCCCCGGACAGGGGGGCTGGGGCCAACGTCCTGACTTTC; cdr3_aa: CAPDRGAGANVLTF
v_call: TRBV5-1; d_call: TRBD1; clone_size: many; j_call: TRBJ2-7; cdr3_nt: TGCGCCAGCAGCGGGACCGGACAGGCCTACGAGCAGTACTTC; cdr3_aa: CASSGTGQAYEQYF
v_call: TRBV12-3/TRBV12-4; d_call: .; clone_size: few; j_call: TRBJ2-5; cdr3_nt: TGTGCCAGCAGTCTACCCCTGACAGGAGAAGAGACCCAGTACTTC; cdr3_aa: CASSLPLTGEETQYF
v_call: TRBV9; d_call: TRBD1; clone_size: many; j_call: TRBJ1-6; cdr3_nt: TGTGCCAGCAGCCTCCGGGACAGCCTTAATTCACCCCTCCACTTT; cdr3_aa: CASSLRDSLNSPLHF
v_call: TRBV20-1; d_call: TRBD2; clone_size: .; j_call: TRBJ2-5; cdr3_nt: TGCAGTGCTAGAGATGTTACGGGAGGACAAGAGGCCCAGTACTTC; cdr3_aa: CSARDVTGGQEAQYF
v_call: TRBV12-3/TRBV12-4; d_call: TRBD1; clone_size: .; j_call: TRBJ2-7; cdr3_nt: TGTGCCAGCACTTGGACAGGCACCTACGAGCAGTACTTC; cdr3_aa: CASTWTGTYEQYF
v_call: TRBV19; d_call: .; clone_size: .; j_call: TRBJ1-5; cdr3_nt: TGTGCCAGTAGTATAGTATCCGGGGACAATAGCAATCAGCCCCAGCATTTT; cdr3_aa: CASSIVSGDNSNQPQHF
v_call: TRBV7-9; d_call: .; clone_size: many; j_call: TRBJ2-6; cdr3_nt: TGTGCCAGCAGCTTAGGTGTCGGGACCCCCTCTGGGGCCAACGTCCTGACTTTC; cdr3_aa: CASSLGVGTPSGANVLTF
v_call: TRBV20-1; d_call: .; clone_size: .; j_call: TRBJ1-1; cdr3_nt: TGCAGTGCCAGCAGCATGAACACTGAAGCTTTCTTT; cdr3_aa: CSASSMNTEAFF
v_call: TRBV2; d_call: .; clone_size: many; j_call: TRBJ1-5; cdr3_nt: TGTGCCAGCAGTGATGGAATGGAGATTGATCGTAGTCAGCCCCAGCATTTT; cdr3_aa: CASSDGMEIDRSQPQHF
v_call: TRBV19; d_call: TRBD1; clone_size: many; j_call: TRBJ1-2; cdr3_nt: TGTGCCAGTAGTTTCCGATCGGGACAGATTAACTATGGCTACACCTTC; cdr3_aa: CASSFRSGQINYGYTF
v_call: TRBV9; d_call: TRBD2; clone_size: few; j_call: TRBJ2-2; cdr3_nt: TGTGCCAGCAGCCACGGGACTAGCGGGAGCACCGGGGAGCTGTTTTTT; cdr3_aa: CASSHGTSGSTGELFF
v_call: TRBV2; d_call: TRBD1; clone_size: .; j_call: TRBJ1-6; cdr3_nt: TGTGCCAGCAGTTTCACAGGGGGAGCCTCACCCCTCCACTTT; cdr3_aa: CASSFTGGASPLHF
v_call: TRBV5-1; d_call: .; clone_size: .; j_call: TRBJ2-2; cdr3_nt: TGCGCCAGCAGCTGGGGGGACACTGACACCGGGGAGCTGTTTTTT; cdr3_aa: CASSWGDTDTGELFF
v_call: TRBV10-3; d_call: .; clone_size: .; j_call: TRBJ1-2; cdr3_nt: TGTGCCATCACCCTGGACCGGGGGGGCTATGGCTACACCTTC; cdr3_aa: CAITLDRGGYGYTF
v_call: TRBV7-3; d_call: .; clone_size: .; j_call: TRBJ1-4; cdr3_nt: TGCGCCAGCAGCCATGTTTCAGCTCAGTCACTGTTTTTT; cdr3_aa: CASSHVSAQSLFF
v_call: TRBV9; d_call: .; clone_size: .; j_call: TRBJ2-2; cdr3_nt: TGTGCCAGCAGCGTAGGAGGGGACAGCGGGAAGCTGTTTTTT; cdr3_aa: CASSVGGDSGKLFF
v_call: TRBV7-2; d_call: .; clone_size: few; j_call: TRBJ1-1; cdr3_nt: TGTGCCAGCAGCTTCTCGGGGACAATCGGAGAAGCTTTCTTT; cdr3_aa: CASSFSGTIGEAFF
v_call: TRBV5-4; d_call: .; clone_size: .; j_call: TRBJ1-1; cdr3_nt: TGTGCCAGCAGCTTGTGGGCGGGGGAAGCTTTCTTT; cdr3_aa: CASSLWAGEAFF
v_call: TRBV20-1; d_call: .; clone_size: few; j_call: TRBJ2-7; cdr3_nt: TGCAGTGCTAGGCGGACTAACTCCTACGAGCAGTACTTC; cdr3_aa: CSARRTNSYEQYF
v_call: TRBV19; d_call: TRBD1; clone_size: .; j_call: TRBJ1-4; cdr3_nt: TGTGCCAGTACCGGGACAGGGGGACCAACTAATGAAAAACTGTTTTTT; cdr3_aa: CASTGTGGPTNEKLFF
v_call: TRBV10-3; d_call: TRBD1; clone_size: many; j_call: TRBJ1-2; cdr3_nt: TGTGCCATCAGTCAAGAGGGGGCCGGAGGCTATGGCTACACCTTC; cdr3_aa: CAISQEGAGGYGYTF
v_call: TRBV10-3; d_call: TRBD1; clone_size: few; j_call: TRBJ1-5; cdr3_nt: TGTGCCACCAGTGTGGACAGGGATCAGCCCCAGCATTTT; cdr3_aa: CATSVDRDQPQHF
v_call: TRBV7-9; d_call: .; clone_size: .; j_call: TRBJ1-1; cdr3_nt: TGTGCCGGCAGCTTAGGTACAGGTGGGACTGAAGCTTTCTTT; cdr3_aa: CAGSLGTGGTEAFF
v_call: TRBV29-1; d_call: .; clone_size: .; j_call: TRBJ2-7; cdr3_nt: TGCAGCGTGCCCGGGACGGGGAACTCCTACGAGCAGTACTTC; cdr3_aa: CSVPGTGNSYEQYF
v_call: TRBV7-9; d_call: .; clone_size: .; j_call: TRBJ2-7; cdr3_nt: TGTGCCAGCAGCTCATTACAGGGCTACGAGCAGTACTTC; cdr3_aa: CASSSLQGYEQYF
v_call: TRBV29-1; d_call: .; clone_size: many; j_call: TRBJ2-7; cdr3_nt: TGCAGCGTTGGTCCAGACTCCTACGAGCAGTACTTC; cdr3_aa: CSVGPDSYEQYF
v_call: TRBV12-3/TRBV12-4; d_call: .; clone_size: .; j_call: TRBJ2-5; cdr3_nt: TGTGCCAGCAGTCCGGGGGATCCGACCCAGTACTTC; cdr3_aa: CASSPGDPTQYF
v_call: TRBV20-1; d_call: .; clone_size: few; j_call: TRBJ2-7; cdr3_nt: TGCAGTGCTAGATTGGGGCAGTACTTC; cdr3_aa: CSARLGQYF
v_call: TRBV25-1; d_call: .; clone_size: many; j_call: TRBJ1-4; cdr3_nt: TGTGCCAGCAGTGACCTTGGGGGAGCTAATGAAAAACTGTTTTTT; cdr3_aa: CASSDLGGANEKLFF
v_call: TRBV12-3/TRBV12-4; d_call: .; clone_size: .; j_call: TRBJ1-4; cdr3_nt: TGTGCCAGCAGTTTAGATTGGGGAGAAAAACTGTTTTTT; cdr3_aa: CASSLDWGEKLFF
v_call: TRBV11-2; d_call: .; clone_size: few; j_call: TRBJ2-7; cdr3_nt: TGTGCCAGCAGCCCACAAGGGGTTAGTACCTACGAGCAGTACTTC; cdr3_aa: CASSPQGVSTYEQYF
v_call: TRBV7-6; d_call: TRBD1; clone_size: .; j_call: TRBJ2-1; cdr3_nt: TGTGCCAGCAGCTTAGGGGACAGTAATGAGCAGTTCTTC; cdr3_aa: CASSLGDSNEQFF
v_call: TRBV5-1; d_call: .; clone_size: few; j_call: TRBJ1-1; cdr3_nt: TGCGCCAGCAGTTTGAATCGAGGGGGGAACACTGAAGCTTTCTTT; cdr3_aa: CASSLNRGGNTEAFF
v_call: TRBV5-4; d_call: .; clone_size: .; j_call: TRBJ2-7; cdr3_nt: TGTGCCAGCAGCTCGAAGCTAGCCGGGCCCTCCTACGAGCAGTACTTC; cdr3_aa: CASSSKLAGPSYEQYF
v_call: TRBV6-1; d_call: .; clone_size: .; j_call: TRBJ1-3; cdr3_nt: TGTGCCAGCAGTCCCGGGATCCTGACTGGAAACACCATATATTTT; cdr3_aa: CASSPGILTGNTIYF
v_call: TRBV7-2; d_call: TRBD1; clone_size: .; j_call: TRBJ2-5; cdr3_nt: TGTGCCAGCAGTCCCATACAGGGGATCCGAGAGACCCAGTACTTC; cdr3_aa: CASSPIQGIRETQYF